A selection of T cell receptor beta chains follows, all from one sample in a study of blood T cell repertoires in COVID-19. Assay: immunoSEQ multiplex PCR; the TCRdb copy retains only in-frame clones and omits some. The sample lists more than 200,000 clones, around 88% occurring once. The sequenced material came from PBMCs or T cells enriched from blood (not recorded which). These receptors were taken from a woman aged 30 to 39 who had recovered from COVID-19. CDR3s include the opening cysteine and the closing phenylalanine or tryptophan. Fields, in order: clone size, D gene, J gene, V gene, CDR3 DNA, CDR3 protein. The D gene is left open where the match is weak. The size field is filled for only some rows; it gives once, few, many or a size class.

abundance: NA; d_gene: TRBD1; j_gene: TRBJ1-2; v_gene: TRBV27; CDR3nt: TGTGCCAGCAGTTTATTTTCGCAGGGGGCGGACTATGGCTACACCTTC; CDR3aa: CASSLFSQGADYGYTF
abundance: NA; d_gene: NA; j_gene: TRBJ2-5; v_gene: TRBV28; CDR3nt: TGTGCCAGCAGTTTTCGTTCGGGGGTCCGAGCAGGGACCCAGTACTTC; CDR3aa: CASSFRSGVRAGTQYF
abundance: few; d_gene: TRBD1; j_gene: TRBJ1-6; v_gene: TRBV18; CDR3nt: TGTGCCAGCTCACTCGCAGGGGGCGCATATAATTCACCCCTCCACTTT; CDR3aa: CASSLAGGAYNSPLHF
abundance: NA; d_gene: NA; j_gene: TRBJ1-1; v_gene: TRBV30; CDR3nt: TGTGCCTGGAGAGCCGGGGGGAGCACTGAAGCTTTCTTT; CDR3aa: CAWRAGGSTEAFF
abundance: NA; d_gene: NA; j_gene: TRBJ1-6; v_gene: TRBV28; CDR3nt: TGTGCCAGCAGTTTAGTAAGCGGCGGGAATTCACCCCTCCACTTT; CDR3aa: CASSLVSGGNSPLHF
abundance: NA; d_gene: TRBD2; j_gene: TRBJ2-1; v_gene: TRBV6-4; CDR3nt: TGTGCCAGCAGTGCCTGGAGCGGGGGCAATGAGCAGTTCTTC; CDR3aa: CASSAWSGGNEQFF
abundance: NA; d_gene: TRBD1; j_gene: TRBJ2-7; v_gene: TRBV14; CDR3nt: TGTGCCAGCAGCCCCCGACAGGGGCCCTACGAGCAGTACTTC; CDR3aa: CASSPRQGPYEQYF
abundance: NA; d_gene: NA; j_gene: TRBJ2-1; v_gene: TRBV7-9; CDR3nt: TGTGCCAGCAGCTTAGGACAGGACGTCAATGAGCAGTTCTTC; CDR3aa: CASSLGQDVNEQFF
abundance: many; d_gene: TRBD1; j_gene: TRBJ1-1; v_gene: TRBV6-5; CDR3nt: TGTGCCAGCAGTTACTCGGGGACAGGTCGAGGCACTGAAGCTTTCTTT; CDR3aa: CASSYSGTGRGTEAFF
abundance: NA; d_gene: NA; j_gene: TRBJ2-2; v_gene: TRBV9; CDR3nt: TGTGCCAGCAGCGTGTTTAGCTATAACACCGGGGAGCTGTTTTTT; CDR3aa: CASSVFSYNTGELFF
abundance: NA; d_gene: NA; j_gene: TRBJ2-4; v_gene: TRBV20-1; CDR3nt: TGCAGTGCTAGTCAGGGTTACATTCAGTACTTC; CDR3aa: CSASQGYIQYF
abundance: NA; d_gene: NA; j_gene: TRBJ2-7; v_gene: TRBV7-3; CDR3nt: TGTGCCAGCGGGGGGAGCTACGAGCAGTACTTC; CDR3aa: CASGGSYEQYF
abundance: NA; d_gene: NA; j_gene: TRBJ2-1; v_gene: TRBV6-2/TRBV6-3; CDR3nt: TGTGCCAGCAGTTTAGGGAGTGAGCAGTTCTTC; CDR3aa: CASSLGSEQFF
abundance: NA; d_gene: TRBD1; j_gene: TRBJ1-1; v_gene: TRBV7-3; CDR3nt: TGTGCCAGCAGCTTGGGGGACAGGGGTGCCACTGAAGCTTTCTTT; CDR3aa: CASSLGDRGATEAFF
abundance: NA; d_gene: TRBD1; j_gene: TRBJ1-1; v_gene: TRBV11-3; CDR3nt: TGTGCCAGCAGCCAGGACAGGTACACTGAAGCTTTCTTT; CDR3aa: CASSQDRYTEAFF
abundance: NA; d_gene: NA; j_gene: TRBJ2-7; v_gene: TRBV5-4; CDR3nt: TGTGCCAGCAGCTTCCAAGACTACGCCTACGAGCAGTACTTC; CDR3aa: CASSFQDYAYEQYF
abundance: few; d_gene: NA; j_gene: TRBJ2-1; v_gene: TRBV11-2; CDR3nt: TGTGCCAGCAGCCTGGGGCCGAACCAGTTCTTC; CDR3aa: CASSLGPNQFF
abundance: NA; d_gene: NA; j_gene: TRBJ1-1; v_gene: TRBV7-9; CDR3nt: TGTGCCAGCAGCTTAGAGGCGGGAGCTGAAGCTTTCTTT; CDR3aa: CASSLEAGAEAFF
abundance: NA; d_gene: NA; j_gene: TRBJ2-3; v_gene: TRBV24-1; CDR3nt: TGTGCCACCAGTGCTTGGGGCGGAGCGGGAGATACGCAGTATTTT; CDR3aa: CATSAWGGAGDTQYF
abundance: NA; d_gene: NA; j_gene: TRBJ1-1; v_gene: TRBV7-9; CDR3nt: TGTGCCAGCAGCGGCTCAAGTGGCACTGAAGCTTTCTTT; CDR3aa: CASSGSSGTEAFF
abundance: NA; d_gene: TRBD2; j_gene: TRBJ2-1; v_gene: TRBV7-3; CDR3nt: TGTGCCAGCAGCCCCGCCGACGGGAGGGATGAGCAGTTCTTC; CDR3aa: CASSPADGRDEQFF
abundance: once; d_gene: TRBD1; j_gene: TRBJ2-7; v_gene: TRBV6-2/TRBV6-3; CDR3nt: TGTGCCAGCAGTAGGGACAGGTCTGTGGAGTACTTC; CDR3aa: CASSRDRSVEYF